This T cell receptor beta chain stems from a study of T cell repertoires in cytomegalovirus infection. About the research overall: Signatures in public TCR beta sequences pointed to both CMV infection and matching HLA type. General study points: Dominating the ex vivo response were TCR beta clonotypes that were CMV-specific and HLA-C-restricted. Cumulative frequency (of public TCR beta family members) identified carriers of CMV plus the relevant HLA.

The CDR3 sequence is 18 residues long. Trimming took 3 bases from V and 4 from J; bases not matched to a gene: 12. CDR1 is LNHDA, CDR2 SQIVND, per germline (reference sequence). Points on this clonotype: The target antigen is unknown.

TCRdb ran MiXCR on the reads and lists one entry per CDR3 protein. The data show around 450,000 distinct CDR3 sequences, roughly 30% seen once. The sequence derives from a human donor in good health (CMV status not recorded). Some clones in this sample may be carry-over from other donors' samples. The sequencing sample was made of PBMCs. J is TRBJ2-1 and V is TRBV19, with 10 nucleotides matching TRBD2. Here the CDR3 DNA reads TGTGCCAGTAGTATCATCAGTGGGGGACTAGCGTTTTACAATGAGCAGTTCTTC. It is translated as CASSIISGGLAFYNEQFF.